These 15 T cell receptor beta chains were sequenced from one sample in a study of OX40 agonist ivuxolimab in advanced cancers. TCRdb's table, derived via immunoSEQ multiplex PCR, lists solely in-frame clones and lacks some. The sample includes about 40,000 clones, approximately 80% of them seen just once. The sequences come from CD4+ or CD8+ T cells sorted from blood, collected in a trial of the OX40 agonist ivuxolimab. These receptors were collected from an adult with an advanced solid tumor such as melanoma, head and neck, liver or kidney cancer.

The chain has TRBV5-4 and TRBJ1-4; weak D call: TRBD1 (5 bases). The CDR3 sequence is 13 residues long. Germline V gives CDR1 SGHNT, CDR2 YYREEE (reference sequence). V dropped 2 bases and J dropped 8 bases, with 10 bases sitting between them. The CDR3 loop reads CASSLKGQEKLFF. The CDR3 DNA is TGTGCCAGCAGCTTAAAAGGACAAGAAAAACTGTTTTTT. The full variable domain, rest sourced from reference TRBV5-4 and TRBJ1-4, is ETGVTQSPTHLIKTRGQQVTLRCSSQSGHNTVSWYQQALGQGPQFIFQYYREEENGRGNFPPRFSGLQFPNYSSELNVNALELDDSALYLCASSLKGQEKLFFGSGTQLSVL.

CDR3 nucleotide sequence: TGTGCCAGCAGCTTAGGACCTCAGGGGGCGTCGGGGGAGCTGTTTTTT. Amino acids: CASSLGPQGASGELFF. The chain links TRBV7-2 to TRBJ2-2; 8 nucleotides align to TRBD1. Germline CDR1 is SGHTA and CDR2 is FQGNSA. Trimming at V came to 1 base and at J to 8 bases, leaving 9 bases not matched to a gene. CDR3 size: 16 residues. The variable domain in full, with the rest retrieved from reference TRBV7-2 and TRBJ2-2, is GAGVSQSPSNKVTEKGKDVELRCDPISGHTALYWYRQSLGQGLEFLIYFQGNSAPDKSGLPSDRFSAERTGGSVSTLTIQRTQQEDSAVYLCASSLGPQGASGELFFGEGSRLTVL.

This clone has more than one count but fewer than ten. J is TRBJ1-2 and V is TRBV2; no clear D gene. V gave up 4 bases and J gave up 9 bases, with 9 bases separating them. CDR3 length: 11 residues. Germline-derived CDR1 and CDR2 are SNHLY and FYNNEI. The CDR3 DNA sequence: TGTGCCAGCAGTGCGGACCTGCGCTACACCTTC. It encodes CASSADLRYTF.

The rearrangement joins TRBV6-1 to TRBJ1-2; D possibly corresponds to TRBD1 (5 bases). The CDR3 runs to 13 residues. Between the trimmed V and J ends, which lost 7 bases and 5 bases, there was a span of 14 bases. CDR1 is MNHNS and CDR2 is SASEGT in the germline V gene. The CDR3 DNA reads TGTGCCAGCACTAAGGGGTTTGATTATGGCTACACCTTC. Translated, it gives CASTKGFDYGYTF.

In the case of this clone: Other nucleotide sequences from this sample produce the same CDR3. This chain joins TRBV7-2 and TRBJ1-2; TRBD1 is a possible D gene (6 bases). V was pared by 0 bases and J by 2 bases, with 7 bases between. Per the germline V gene, CDR1 is SGHTA and CDR2 is FQGNSA. CDR3 size: 14 residues. The CDR3 loop is CASSLAGANYGYTF. Here the CDR3 DNA reads TGTGCCAGCAGCTTAGCGGGGGCCAACTATGGCTACACCTTC.

This chain links TRBV4-2 with TRBJ2-1, with 12 bases that match TRBD2. The CDR3 is made up of 17 amino acids. V shed 1 base and J 10 bases; nucleotides not matched to a gene: 11. CDR1 LGHNA and CDR2 YNFKEQ come from the germline V gene. CDR3 amino acids: CASSQGFKTSGGQEQFF. For the CDR3, the DNA is TGTGCCAGCAGCCAAGGATTCAAGACTAGCGGGGGCCAGGAGCAGTTCTTC.

The genes are TRBV19 and TRBJ2-7; the match to TRBD1 covers 9 bases. Germline CDR1 is LNHDA and CDR2 is SQIVND (reference sequence). This CDR3 region has 15 residues. V dropped 4 bases and J dropped 2; count of bases not matched to a gene: 6. DNA of the CDR3: TGTGCCAGTAGTAGGGGGGGACAGGGCCCCTACGAGCAGTACTTC. Amino acids: CASSRGGQGPYEQYF.

The genes are TRBV4-2 and TRBJ2-2, with TRBD1 as a possible D gene (5 bases). Per germline, CDR1 LGHNA and CDR2 YNFKEQ. The CDR3 is 16 residues long. Trimming shortened V by 1 base and J by 1 base, and 10 bases separated the two germline ends. The CDR3 DNA reads as TGTGCCAGCAGCCAAGTGGCAGGGCGGAACACCGGGGAGCTGTTTTTT. Translation gives CASSQVAGRNTGELFF.

The chain links TRBV20-1 to TRBJ2-5, with D uncertain. V lost 4 bases, J lost 5 bases, and 8 bases lay in between. The germline V gene has CDR1 DFQATT and CDR2 SNEGSKA (reference sequence). This CDR3 comprises 11 residues. The CDR3 loop is CSAIMGETQYF. CDR3 nucleotide sequence: TGCAGTGCTATAATGGGGGAGACCCAGTACTTC.

This chain uses TRBV9 with TRBJ1-6; D gene ambiguous. CDR3 size: 15 residues. CDR1 is SGDLS and CDR2 is YYNGEE in the germline V gene. The V end lost 0 bases, the J end lost 6 bases, and 10 bases lay between the germline ends. CDR3 DNA: TGTGCCAGCAGCGTAGCTGGCAGGAGTAATTCACCCCTCCACTTT. It yields the protein CASSVAGRSNSPLHF.

This clone was seen a handful of times. The J gene is TRBJ1-4, the V gene TRBV5-4; 8 bases fit TRBD1. The CDR3 extends over 15 amino acids. In germline, CDR1 is SGHNT, CDR2 YYREEE (reference sequence). Trimming took 3 bases from V and 4 from J; bases not matched to a gene: 5. The CDR3 loop reads CASSSNRGGNEKLFF. CDR3 nucleotide sequence: TGTGCCAGCAGCTCGAACAGGGGGGGTAATGAAAAACTGTTTTTT. Using reference TRBV5-4 and TRBJ1-4 for the parts outside the CDR3, the full variable domain is ETGVTQSPTHLIKTRGQQVTLRCSSQSGHNTVSWYQQALGQGPQFIFQYYREEENGRGNFPPRFSGLQFPNYSSELNVNALELDDSALYLCASSSNRGGNEKLFFGSGTQLSVL.

The CDR3 region has the DNA TGTGCCAGTAGTATAGGGCCGGCGAATGAAAAACTGTTTTTT. This translates into CASSIGPANEKLFF. This chain links TRBV19 with TRBJ1-4; no definite D call. CDR1 and CDR2 (germline): LNHDA, SQIVND (reference sequence). The CDR3 covers 14 residues. V was cut by 1 base and J by 5 bases, with 8 bases left in between.

The rearrangement joins TRBV19 to TRBJ1-4; perhaps TRBD1 as D (5 bases). V was shortened by 3 bases and J by 8 bases, with 16 bases between the two germline ends. This CDR3 is built from 15 residues. The V gene's germline CDR1 is LNHDA and CDR2 SQIVND (reference sequence). DNA for the CDR3: TGTGCCAGTAGTATGGGGGTCCCCGGGCGGGAAAAACTGTTTTTT. Translated, it gives CASSMGVPGREKLFF.

The V and J genes are TRBV30 and TRBJ2-7, with TRBD2 as a possible D gene (7 bases). This CDR3 is built from 17 residues. Germline CDR1 and CDR2: GTSNPN and SVGIG (reference sequence). V was trimmed by 2 bases and J by 5 bases, leaving 25 bases between them. CDR3 sequence (DNA): TGTGCCTGGAGTAACCCCTTTTGGGGGGGGGCCGGCGACGAGCAGTACTTC. It codes for CAWSNPFWGGAGDEQYF.

The J gene is TRBJ2-2, the V gene TRBV14; no definite D call. Per germline, CDR1 SGHDN and CDR2 FVKESK. Trimming shortened V by 6 bases and J by 1 base, and 12 bases separated the two germline ends. This CDR3 region has 15 residues. This chain's CDR3 is CASSRTLRNTGELFF. In DNA form, the CDR3 reads TGTGCCAGCAGTCGGACGTTGAGGAACACCGGGGAGCTGTTTTTT.